Below, 26 T cell receptor beta chains from the same sample are listed, as sequenced in a study of T cell repertoires in cytomegalovirus infection. TCRdb re-derived calls from the reads in MiXCR, one entry per CDR3 protein. Of hundreds of thousands of distinct CDR3 sequences in the sample, 20% to 25% are singletons; the top ten hold around 7.6%. Sequenced material: CD8+ T cells from PBMCs. The receptors were gathered from a human donor in good health (CMV status not recorded). Some clones in this sample may be carry-over from other donors' samples.

As to this clonotype: The junction and the germline gene differ at one end; a read error may be behind it. This chain connects TRBV4-1 to TRBJ2-7, with 13 bases fitting TRBD2. CDR1 and CDR2 from the germline V gene are MGHRA and YSYEKL. The CDR3 is 15 amino acids. The CDR3 DNA reads TGTGCCAGCAGCCATGGGACTAGCGGGGACTACGAGCAGTACTTC. This gives the protein CASSHGTSGDYEQYF.

This rearrangement joins TRBV5-1 to TRBJ1-2; no reliable D call. Trimming removed 3 bases at V and 6 bases at J, with 18 bases between. Germline values: CDR1 SGHRS, CDR2 YFSETQ. The CDR3 contains 15 residues. The DNA of the CDR3 is TGCGCCAGCAGCTACCTTGCGGGCGCGGGAAATGGCTACACCTTC. Translation: CASSYLAGAGNGYTF.

The chain links TRBV4-2 to TRBJ2-2, with TRBD1 matching over 11 bases. V trimming: 3 bases; J trimming: 4 bases; junction bases outside the gene matches: 4. The CDR3 has 16 amino acids. Germline assignment: CDR1 LGHNA and CDR2 YNFKEQ. CDR3 coding DNA: TGTGCCAGCAGCCAGAGGACAGGGGGCTTCACCGGGGAGCTGTTTTTT. It translates to CASSQRTGGFTGELFF.

In this sample, this clonotype turned up many times. The chain combines TRBV28 with TRBJ1-2; tentatively, D is TRBD1 (5 bases). CDR3 length: 20 residues. With 6 bases removed from V and 0 bases from J, the gap between germline ends came to 29 bases. CDR1 and CDR2 (germline): MDHEN, SYDVKM. The CDR3 sequence is CASRLVSLARGNGTNYGYTF. CDR3 bases: TGTGCCAGCAGATTAGTATCCTTAGCTCGGGGGAACGGCACTAACTATGGCTACACCTTC.

This clonotype showed up just a few times. The chain carries TRBV12-3 or TRBV12-4 and TRBJ2-3, with 8 bases lining up with TRBD1. V lost 8 bases and J lost 0; bases outside the gene matches: 1. CDR3 size: 13 residues. CDR3 loop: CASRDRSTDTQYF. The CDR3, as DNA: TGTGCCAGCCGGGACAGGAGCACAGATACGCAGTATTTT.

This clonotype was found a few times. The chain uses TRBV7-6 and TRBJ2-2; D unclear. Germline CDR1 reads SGHVS; CDR2 reads FNYEAQ. This CDR3 contains 13 residues. V was clipped by 1 base and J by 6 bases, with 6 bases between them. CDR3 region: CASSLVRAGELFF. The CDR3 region has the DNA TGTGCCAGCAGCTTAGTTCGGGCCGGGGAGCTGTTTTTT.

This clonotype was observed a few times. The chain combines TRBV15 with TRBJ2-7; D possibly uses TRBD1 or TRBD2 (7 bases each). V was cut by 5 bases and J by 6 bases, with 14 bases left in between. Germline loops: CDR1 LNHNV, CDR2 YYDKDF (reference sequence). The CDR3 runs to 13 residues. CDR3: CATSPQGGREQYV. CDR3 DNA: TGTGCCACCAGCCCCCAGGGGGGGCGCGAGCAGTACGTC.

This clonotype was counted a few times. The CDR3 protein is CASSIMTGGYGYTF. The CDR3 region has the DNA TGTGCCAGTAGTATAATGACAGGGGGCTATGGCTACACCTTC. V usage is TRBV19 and J usage is TRBJ1-2; TRBD1 matches 9 bases. Trimming took 2 bases from V and 4 from J; bases not matched to a gene: 2. The CDR3 runs 14 residues. Germline CDR1 reads LNHDA; CDR2 reads SQIVND (reference sequence).

V gene TRBV2 combines with J gene TRBJ1-1; no firm D call. The CDR3 is 12 residues long. CDR1 SNHLY and CDR2 FYNNEI come from the germline V gene. V lost 7 bases and J 5 bases, leaving 11 bases between the germline ends. For the CDR3, the DNA is TGTGCCAGCATTAGGTTCCAGACTGAAGCTTTCTTT. Protein: CASIRFQTEAFF.

In its sample, this clonotype was seen a few times. The chain uses TRBV28 and TRBJ1-2; the D is unclear. V gave up 5 bases and J gave up 4 bases, with 11 bases separating them. The CDR3 covers 13 residues. CDR1 is MDHEN and CDR2 is SYDVKM in the germline V gene. CDR3 amino acids: CASSQELSYGYTF. The DNA for the CDR3 is TGTGCCAGCAGTCAGGAGTTAAGCTATGGCTACACCTTC.

The rearrangement joins TRBV2 to TRBJ1-4; 8 bases fit TRBD1. Germline V gene lookup returns CDR1 SNHLY and CDR2 FYNNEI. The CDR3 sequence is 14 residues long. The V gene end was trimmed by 6 bases and the J gene end by 8 bases; junction bases not matched to a gene: 8. The CDR3 protein is CASRSGTGVEKLFF. CDR3 sequence (DNA): TGTGCCAGCAGGTCCGGGACAGGAGTCGAAAAACTGTTTTTT.

This clonotype was observed many times. The chain joins TRBV7-9 to TRBJ2-6, with D perhaps matching TRBD1 (6 bases). CDR1 and CDR2 (germline): SEHNR, FQNEAQ (reference sequence). This CDR3 has 13 residues. Trimming took 8 bases from V and 9 from J, leaving 14 bases between them. The CDR3: CASRPGDGNVLTF. The CDR3 bases are TGTGCCAGCCGGCCAGGGGACGGCAACGTCCTGACTTTC.

At least ten counts were recorded for this clonotype. The V call is TRBV7-8, the J call TRBJ2-1; perhaps TRBD1 as D (5 bases). The CDR3 totals 16 residues. V was clipped by 4 bases and J by 6 bases, with 19 bases between them. Germline CDR1 reads SGHVS; CDR2 reads FQNEAQ. The DNA for the CDR3 is TGTGCCAGCAGCTCCTTTACGCCAGGGTTAAGCAATGAGCAGTTCTTC. This translates into CASSSFTPGLSNEQFF.

This clonotype was detected many times. The chain recombines TRBV12-3 or TRBV12-4 with TRBJ2-5; D unresolved. Trimming left V 3 bases short and J 2 bases short, with 10 bases between. The CDR3 loop spans 14 amino acids. The CDR3 DNA follows: TGTGCCAGCAGTTTCAGCGAGAGACAAGAGACCCAGTACTTC. Protein: CASSFSERQETQYF.

In this sample, this clonotype turned up a few times. This chain links TRBV19 with TRBJ2-1; either TRBD1 or TRBD2 may fit D (5 bases each). Trimming took 4 bases from V and 2 from J, leaving 15 bases between them. Germline V gene sequence: CDR1 LNHDA, CDR2 SQIVND (reference sequence). The CDR3 covers 16 residues. The CDR3 protein is CASSTPGLATYNEQFF. For the CDR3, the DNA is TGTGCCAGTAGTACCCCGGGGCTCGCAACCTACAATGAGCAGTTCTTC.

The chain is built from TRBV27 and TRBJ2-6; maybe TRBD2 (6 bases). Germline CDR1 MNHEY, CDR2 SMNVEV (reference sequence). V lost 3 bases, J lost 4 bases, and 13 bases lay in between. The CDR3 length is 16 residues. The CDR3 region is CASSFLGGDGANVLTF. The CDR3 DNA follows: TGTGCCAGCAGTTTCTTGGGGGGTGACGGGGCCAACGTCCTGACTTTC.

The table lists this clonotype with many counts. V and J are TRBV7-2 and TRBJ2-1; 11 bases agree with TRBD1. This CDR3 is built from 15 residues. V dropped 5 bases and J dropped 9; count of bases not matched to a gene: 9. In germline, CDR1 is SGHTA, CDR2 FQGNSA. The CDR3 region is CASSRGQGARSEQFF. The CDR3 DNA is TGTGCCAGCAGCCGCGGACAGGGGGCGCGGAGTGAGCAGTTCTTC.

The chain uses TRBV5-1 and TRBJ2-3; D gene unclear. CDR3 length: 13 amino acids. Trimming took 4 bases from V and 5 from J, leaving 11 bases between them. In germline, CDR1 is SGHRS, CDR2 YFSETQ. The CDR3 DNA sequence: TGCGCCAGCAGCCAGCCCTCGGGAGATACGCAGTATTTT. Translating it yields CASSQPSGDTQYF.

The CDR3 DNA is TGCAGTGCTACCCCCGGTAGCGGGAGGACAGATACGCAGTATTTT. Amino acid sequence: CSATPGSGRTDTQYF. The chain couples TRBV20-1 to TRBJ2-3, with TRBD2 matching over 10 bases. Trimming cost V 4 bases and J 3 bases; bases outside gene matches: 7. The CDR3 runs to 15 residues. Germline V CDR1 and CDR2: DFQATT, SNEGSKA (reference sequence).

This clonotype appeared a single time. This sequence joins TRBV4-1 and TRBJ2-6; possibly TRBD1 for D (6 bases). The germline V gene encodes CDR1 MGHRA and CDR2 YSYEKL. V was pared by 3 bases and J by 0 bases, with 15 bases between. The CDR3 spans 18 residues. The CDR3 nucleotides read TGCGCCAGCAGCCACGCCCACAGGGCAGGCTCTGGGGCCAACGTCCTGACTTTC. It specifies CASSHAHRAGSGANVLTF.

The chain links TRBV7-9 to TRBJ2-2; 9 nucleotides align to TRBD1. V lost 5 bases and J lost 3; bases outside the gene matches: 7. Germline CDR1 is SEHNR and CDR2 is FQNEAQ (reference sequence). This CDR3 has 16 residues. The CDR3 spells CASSPEDRGYTGELFF. In DNA, the CDR3 is TGTGCCAGCAGCCCGGAGGACAGGGGTTACACCGGGGAGCTGTTTTTT.

The chain has TRBV14 and TRBJ1-2, with a possible D match to TRBD1 (5 bases). In germline, CDR1 is SGHDN, CDR2 FVKESK. With 0 bases removed from V and 1 base from J, the gap between germline ends came to 9 bases. This CDR3 comprises 15 residues. The CDR3 loop reads CASSQDWGSNYGYTF. The CDR3 DNA sequence: TGTGCCAGCAGCCAAGATTGGGGCAGTAACTATGGCTACACCTTC.

This clonotype showed up many times. The rearrangement links TRBV12-3 or TRBV12-4 to TRBJ2-1; D ambiguous. CDR3 length equals 13 residues. V gave up 6 bases and J gave up 9 bases, with 15 bases separating them. The CDR3: CASSPRVLGEQFF. The CDR3 bases are TGTGCCAGCAGCCCCCGCGTTCTGGGTGAGCAGTTCTTC.

The rearrangement links TRBV7-6 to TRBJ2-5; TRBD1 matches at 8 bases. In germline, CDR1 is SGHVS, CDR2 FNYEAQ. This CDR3 comprises 16 residues. The trim removed 5 bases at V and 3 bases at J, leaving 11 bases unmatched. The CDR3 bases are TGTGCCAGCAGCCACGCCGGGACAGGAGATAAAGAGACCCAGTACTTC. It yields the protein CASSHAGTGDKETQYF.

This clonotype came up a few times. The J gene is TRBJ1-2, the V gene TRBV29-1; tentative D call: TRBD1 (6 bases). The ends were cut back, 6 bases at V and 4 bases at J, with 18 bases in the middle. This CDR3 region has 14 residues. Germline V gene lookup returns CDR1 SQVTM and CDR2 ANQGSEA. CDR3: CSVVSGERSYGYTF. CDR3 DNA sequence: TGCAGCGTAGTATCAGGGGAAAGGTCCTATGGCTACACCTTC.

The sample holds many counts of this clonotype. The chain joins TRBV4-3 to TRBJ1-1; possibly TRBD1 for D (6 bases). Germline CDR1 and CDR2: LGHNA and YSLEER. V was cut by 3 bases and J by 1 base, with 12 bases left in between. This CDR3 is 15 amino acids long. The chain's CDR3 is CASSQPGTTNTEAFF. Written as DNA, the CDR3 is TGCGCCAGCAGCCAGCCCGGGACAACGAACACTGAAGCTTTCTTT.